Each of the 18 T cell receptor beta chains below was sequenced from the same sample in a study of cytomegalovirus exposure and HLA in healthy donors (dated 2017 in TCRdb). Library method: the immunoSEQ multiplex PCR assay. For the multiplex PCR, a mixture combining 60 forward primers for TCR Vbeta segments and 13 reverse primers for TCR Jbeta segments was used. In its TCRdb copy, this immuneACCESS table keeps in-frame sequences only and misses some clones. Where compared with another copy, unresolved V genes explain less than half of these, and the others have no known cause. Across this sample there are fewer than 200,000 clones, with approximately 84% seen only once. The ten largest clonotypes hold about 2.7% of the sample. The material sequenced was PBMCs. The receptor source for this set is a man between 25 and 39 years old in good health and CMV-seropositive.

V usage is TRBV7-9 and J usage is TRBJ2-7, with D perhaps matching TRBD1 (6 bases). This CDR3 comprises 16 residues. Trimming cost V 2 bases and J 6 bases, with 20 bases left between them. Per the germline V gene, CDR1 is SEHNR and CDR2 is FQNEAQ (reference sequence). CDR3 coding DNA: TGTGCCAGCAGCTTATCCGGGACATCATCTCGGCCCGAGCAGTACTTC. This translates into CASSLSGTSSRPEQYF. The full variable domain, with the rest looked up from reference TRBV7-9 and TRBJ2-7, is DTGVSQNPRHKITKRGQNVTFRCDPISEHNRLYWYRQTLGQGPEFLTYFQNEAQLEKSRLLSDRFSAERPKGSFSTLEIQRTEQGDSAMYLCASSLSGTSSRPEQYFGPGTRLTVT.

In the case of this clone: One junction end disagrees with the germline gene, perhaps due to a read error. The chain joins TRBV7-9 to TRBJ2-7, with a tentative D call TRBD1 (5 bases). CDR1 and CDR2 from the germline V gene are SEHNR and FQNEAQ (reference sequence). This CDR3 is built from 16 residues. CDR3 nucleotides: TGTTCCAGCAGCTTAGCCGCCTCTTTCAGGGCACACGAGCAGTACTTC. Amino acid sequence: CSSSLAASFRAHEQYF.

The CDR3 is CASGSGTGHTEAFF. CDR3 nucleotides: TGTGCCAGCGGGTCCGGGACAGGGCACACTGAAGCTTTCTTT. The chain links TRBV28 to TRBJ1-1; 9 bases are shared with TRBD1. The germline V gene has CDR1 MDHEN and CDR2 SYDVKM. The CDR3 covers 14 residues. Trimming removed 8 bases from V and 3 bases from J; junction bases left unmatched: 7.

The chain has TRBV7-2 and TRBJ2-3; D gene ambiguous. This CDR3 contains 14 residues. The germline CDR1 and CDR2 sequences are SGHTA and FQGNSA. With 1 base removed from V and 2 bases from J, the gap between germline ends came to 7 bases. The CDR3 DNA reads TGTGCCAGCAGCTTAGATCTCCCCACAGATACGCAGTATTTT. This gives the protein CASSLDLPTDTQYF.

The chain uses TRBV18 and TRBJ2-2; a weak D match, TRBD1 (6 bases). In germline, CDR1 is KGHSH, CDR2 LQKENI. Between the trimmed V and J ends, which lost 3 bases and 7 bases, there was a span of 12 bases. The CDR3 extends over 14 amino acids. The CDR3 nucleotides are TGTGCCAGCTCACCCCGGACAGACATCGGGGAGCTGTTTTTT. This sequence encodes CASSPRTDIGELFF.

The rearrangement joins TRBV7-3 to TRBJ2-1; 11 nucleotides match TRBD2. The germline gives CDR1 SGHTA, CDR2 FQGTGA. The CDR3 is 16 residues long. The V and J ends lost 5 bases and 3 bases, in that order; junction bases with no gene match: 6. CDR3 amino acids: CASSLLAGGLYNEQFF. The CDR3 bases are TGTGCCAGCAGCCTCCTAGCGGGAGGACTCTACAATGAGCAGTTCTTC.

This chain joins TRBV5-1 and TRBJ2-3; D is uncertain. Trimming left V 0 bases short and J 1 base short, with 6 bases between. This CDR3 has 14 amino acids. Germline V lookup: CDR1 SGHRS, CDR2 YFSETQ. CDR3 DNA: TGCGCCAGCAGCTTGGCCCCAGGCACAGATACGCAGTATTTT. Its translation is CASSLAPGTDTQYF.

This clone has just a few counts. CDR3 amino acids: CASSQTPTDNQPQHF. CDR3 sequence (DNA): TGCGCCAGCAGCCAAACACCGACAGACAATCAGCCCCAGCATTTT. The rearrangement uses TRBV4-1 and TRBJ1-5; D perhaps matches TRBD1 (5 bases). Looked up from germline, CDR1 is MGHRA and CDR2 is YSYEKL. CDR3 size: 15 residues. The V end was cut by 2 bases, the J end by 3 bases, with 11 bases between.

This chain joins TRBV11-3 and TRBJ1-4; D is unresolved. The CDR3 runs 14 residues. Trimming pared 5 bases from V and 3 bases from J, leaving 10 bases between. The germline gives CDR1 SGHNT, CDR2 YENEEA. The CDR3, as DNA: TGTGCCAGCAGCCTCAGGAAATCTAATGAAAAACTGTTTTTT. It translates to CASSLRKSNEKLFF.

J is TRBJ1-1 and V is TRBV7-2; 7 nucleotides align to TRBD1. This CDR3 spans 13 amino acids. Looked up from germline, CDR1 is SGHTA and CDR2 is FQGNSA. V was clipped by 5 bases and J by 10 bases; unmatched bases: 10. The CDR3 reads CASSDDRVFGAFF. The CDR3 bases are TGTGCCAGCAGCGACGACAGGGTCTTTGGAGCTTTCTTT.

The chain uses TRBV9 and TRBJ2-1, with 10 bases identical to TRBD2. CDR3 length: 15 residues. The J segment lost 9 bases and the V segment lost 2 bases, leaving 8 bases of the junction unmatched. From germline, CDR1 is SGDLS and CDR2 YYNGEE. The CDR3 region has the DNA TGTGCCAGCAGCGTTGGGGGGGGACTAGCGAGTGAGCAGTTCTTC. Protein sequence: CASSVGGGLASEQFF.

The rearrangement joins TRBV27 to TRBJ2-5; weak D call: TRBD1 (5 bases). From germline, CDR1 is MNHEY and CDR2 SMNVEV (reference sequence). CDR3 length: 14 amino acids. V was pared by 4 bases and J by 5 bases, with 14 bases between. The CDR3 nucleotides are TGTGCCAGCAGTTCCCGGACACGGCGGGAGACCCAGTACTTC. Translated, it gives CASSSRTRRETQYF.

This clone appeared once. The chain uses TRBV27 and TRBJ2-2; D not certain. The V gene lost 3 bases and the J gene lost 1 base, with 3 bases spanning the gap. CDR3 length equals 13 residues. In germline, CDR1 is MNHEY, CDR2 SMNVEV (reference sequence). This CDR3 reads CASSFLNTGELFF. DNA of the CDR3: TGTGCCAGCAGTTTCCTGAACACCGGGGAGCTGTTTTTT.

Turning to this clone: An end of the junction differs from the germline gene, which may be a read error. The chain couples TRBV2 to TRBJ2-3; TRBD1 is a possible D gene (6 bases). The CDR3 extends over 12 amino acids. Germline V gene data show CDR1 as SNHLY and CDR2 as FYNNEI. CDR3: CASRRGTTMRDF. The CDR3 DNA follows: TGTGCCAGCAGGAGAGGGACAACTATGAGAGATTTT.

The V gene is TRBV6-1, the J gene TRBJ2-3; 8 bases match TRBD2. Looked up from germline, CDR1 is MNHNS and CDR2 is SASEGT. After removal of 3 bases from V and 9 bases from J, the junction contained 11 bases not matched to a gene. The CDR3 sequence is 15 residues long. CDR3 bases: TGTGCCAGCAGTGAGGCGTCCGGACTAGCCGGGACGCAGTATTTT. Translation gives CASSEASGLAGTQYF.

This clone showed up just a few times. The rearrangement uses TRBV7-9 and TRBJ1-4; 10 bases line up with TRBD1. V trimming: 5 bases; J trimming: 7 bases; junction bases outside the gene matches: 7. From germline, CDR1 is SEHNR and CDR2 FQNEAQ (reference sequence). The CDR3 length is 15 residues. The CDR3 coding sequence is TGTGCCAGCAGCGTCCGGACAGGGGGACCTGAAAAACTGTTTTTT. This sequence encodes CASSVRTGGPEKLFF.

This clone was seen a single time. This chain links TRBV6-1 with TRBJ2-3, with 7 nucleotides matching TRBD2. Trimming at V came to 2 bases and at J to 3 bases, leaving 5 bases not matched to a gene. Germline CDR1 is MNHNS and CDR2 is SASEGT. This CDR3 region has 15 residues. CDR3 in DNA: TGTGCCAGCAGTGAACTAGCGGAAGGGACAGATACGCAGTATTTT. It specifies CASSELAEGTDTQYF.

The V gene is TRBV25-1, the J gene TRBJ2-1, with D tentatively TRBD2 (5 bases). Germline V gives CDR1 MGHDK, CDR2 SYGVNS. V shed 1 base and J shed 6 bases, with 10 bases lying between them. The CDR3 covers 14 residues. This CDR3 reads CASSESGSLNEQFF. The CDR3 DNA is TGTGCCAGCAGTGAATCGGGGAGCCTCAATGAGCAGTTCTTC.